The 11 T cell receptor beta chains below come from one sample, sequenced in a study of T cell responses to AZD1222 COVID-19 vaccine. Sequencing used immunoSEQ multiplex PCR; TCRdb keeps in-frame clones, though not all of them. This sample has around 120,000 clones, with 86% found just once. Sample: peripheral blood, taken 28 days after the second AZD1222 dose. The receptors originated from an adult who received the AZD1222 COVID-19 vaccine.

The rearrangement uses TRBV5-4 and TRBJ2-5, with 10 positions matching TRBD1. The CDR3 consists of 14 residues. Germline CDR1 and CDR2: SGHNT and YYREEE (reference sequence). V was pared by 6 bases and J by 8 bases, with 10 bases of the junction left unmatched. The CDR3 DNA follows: TGTGCCAGCAAACCATCCGGGACAGGGGTTACCCAGTACTTC. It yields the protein CASKPSGTGVTQYF.

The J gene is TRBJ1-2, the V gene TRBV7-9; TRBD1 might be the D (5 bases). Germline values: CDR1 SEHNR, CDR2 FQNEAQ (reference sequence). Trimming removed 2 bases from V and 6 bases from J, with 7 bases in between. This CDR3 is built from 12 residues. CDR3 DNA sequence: TGTGCCAGCAGCTTAATAGGGGATGGCTACACCTTC. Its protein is CASSLIGDGYTF.

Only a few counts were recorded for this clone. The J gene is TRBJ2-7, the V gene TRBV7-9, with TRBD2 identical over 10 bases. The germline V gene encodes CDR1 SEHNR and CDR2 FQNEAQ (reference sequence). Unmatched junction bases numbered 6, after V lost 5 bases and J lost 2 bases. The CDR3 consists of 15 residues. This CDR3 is CASSPGTSATYEQYF. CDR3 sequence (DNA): TGTGCCAGCAGCCCCGGGACTAGCGCAACCTACGAGCAGTACTTC.

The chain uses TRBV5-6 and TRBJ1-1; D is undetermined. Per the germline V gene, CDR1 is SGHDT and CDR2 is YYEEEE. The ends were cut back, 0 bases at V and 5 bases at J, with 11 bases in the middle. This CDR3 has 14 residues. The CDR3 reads CASSLVVGSTEAFF. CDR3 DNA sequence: TGTGCCAGCAGCTTGGTGGTGGGGAGTACTGAAGCTTTCTTT. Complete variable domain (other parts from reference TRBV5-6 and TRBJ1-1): DAGVTQSPTHLIKTRGQQVTLRCSPKSGHDTVSWYQQALGQGPQFIFQYYEEEERQRGNFPDRFSGHQFPNYSSELNVNALLLGDSALYLCASSLVVGSTEAFFGQGTRLTVV.

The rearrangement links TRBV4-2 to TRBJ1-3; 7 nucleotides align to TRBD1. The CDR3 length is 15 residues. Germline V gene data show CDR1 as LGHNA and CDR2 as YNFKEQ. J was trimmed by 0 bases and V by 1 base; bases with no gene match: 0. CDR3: CASSQGTGSGNTIYF. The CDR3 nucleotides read TGTGCCAGCAGCCAAGGGACAGGCTCTGGAAACACCATATATTTT.

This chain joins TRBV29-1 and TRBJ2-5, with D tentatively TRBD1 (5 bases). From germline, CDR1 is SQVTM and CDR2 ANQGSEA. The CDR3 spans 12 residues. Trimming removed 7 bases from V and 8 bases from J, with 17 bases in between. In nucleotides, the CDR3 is TGCAGCGGTAAGACAGAGTATGATACCCAGTACTTC. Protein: CSGKTEYDTQYF.

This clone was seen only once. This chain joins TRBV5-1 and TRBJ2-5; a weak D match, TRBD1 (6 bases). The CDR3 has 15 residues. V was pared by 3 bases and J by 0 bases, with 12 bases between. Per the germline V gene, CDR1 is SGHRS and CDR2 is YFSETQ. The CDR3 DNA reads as TGCGCCAGCAGCTCCGGGACACGGTACCAAGAGACCCAGTACTTC. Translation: CASSSGTRYQETQYF. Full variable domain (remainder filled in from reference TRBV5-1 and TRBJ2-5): KAGVTQTPRYLIKTRGQQVTLSCSPISGHRSVSWYQQTPGQGLQFLFEYFSETQRNKGNFPGRFSGRQFSNSRSEMNVSTLELGDSALYLCASSSGTRYQETQYFGPGTRLLVL.

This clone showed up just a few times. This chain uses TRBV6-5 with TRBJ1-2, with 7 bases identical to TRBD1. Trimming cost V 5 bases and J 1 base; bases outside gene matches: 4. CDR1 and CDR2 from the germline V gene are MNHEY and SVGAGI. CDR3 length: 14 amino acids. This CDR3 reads CASSPDRDNYGYTF. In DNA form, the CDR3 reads TGTGCCAGCAGTCCCGACAGGGATAACTATGGCTACACCTTC.

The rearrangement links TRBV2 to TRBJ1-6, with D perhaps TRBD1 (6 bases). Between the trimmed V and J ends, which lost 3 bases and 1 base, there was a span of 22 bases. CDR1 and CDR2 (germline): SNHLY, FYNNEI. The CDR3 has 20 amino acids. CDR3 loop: CASSDPRPVGGRSYNSPLHF. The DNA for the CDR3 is TGTGCCAGCAGTGATCCCCGCCCTGTCGGGGGGCGGTCCTATAATTCACCCCTCCACTTT.

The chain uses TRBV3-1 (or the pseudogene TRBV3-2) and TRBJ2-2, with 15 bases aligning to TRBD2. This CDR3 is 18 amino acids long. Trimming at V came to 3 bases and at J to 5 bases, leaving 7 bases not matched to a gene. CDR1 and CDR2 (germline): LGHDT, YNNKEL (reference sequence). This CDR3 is CASSQGRTSGGETGELFF. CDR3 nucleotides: TGTGCCAGCAGCCAGGGACGGACTAGCGGGGGGGAGACCGGGGAGCTGTTTTTT.

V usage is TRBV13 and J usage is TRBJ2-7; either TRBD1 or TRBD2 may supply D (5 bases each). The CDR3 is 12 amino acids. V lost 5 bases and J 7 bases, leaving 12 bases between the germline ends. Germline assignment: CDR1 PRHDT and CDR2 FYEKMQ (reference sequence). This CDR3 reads CASSPGASEQYF. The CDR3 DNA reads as TGTGCCAGCAGCCCCGGGGCGTCGGAGCAGTACTTC.